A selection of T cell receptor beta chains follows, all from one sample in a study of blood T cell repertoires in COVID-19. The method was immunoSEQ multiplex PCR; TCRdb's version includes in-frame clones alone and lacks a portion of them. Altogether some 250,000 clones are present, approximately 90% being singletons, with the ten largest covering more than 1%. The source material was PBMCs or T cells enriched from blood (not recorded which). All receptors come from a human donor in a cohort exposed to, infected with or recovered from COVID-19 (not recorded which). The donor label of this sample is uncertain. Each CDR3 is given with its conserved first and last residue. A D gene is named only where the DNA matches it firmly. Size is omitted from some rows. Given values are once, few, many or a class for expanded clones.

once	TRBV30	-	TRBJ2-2	TGTGCCTGGAGTGTAATAGGAGGGAACACCGGGGAGCTGTTTTTT	CAWSVIGGNTGELFF
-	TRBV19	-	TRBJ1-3	TGTGCCAGTAGTATCGGCGGCTCTGGAAACACCATATATTTT	CASSIGGSGNTIYF
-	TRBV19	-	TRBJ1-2	TGTGCCAGTCAGATTCTCGGAGCCTATGGCTACACCTTC	CASQILGAYGYTF
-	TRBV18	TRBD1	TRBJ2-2	TGTGCCAGCCCAAGCCCGACAGGGGCCGTCACCGGGGAGCTGTTTTTT	CASPSPTGAVTGELFF
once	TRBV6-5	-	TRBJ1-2	TGTGCCAGCATAGACCGGGAGACTTATGGCTACACCTTC	CASIDRETYGYTF
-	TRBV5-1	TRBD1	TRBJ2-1	TGCGCCAGCAGCCAAACAGGGGGCGCGCAGAATGAGCAGTTCTTC	CASSQTGGAQNEQFF
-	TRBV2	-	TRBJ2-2	TGTGCCAGCAATAGGGGAGGCACCGGGGAGCTGTTTTTT	CASNRGGTGELFF
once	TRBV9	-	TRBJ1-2	TGTGCCAGCAGCGCGAGACAGGCCTGGGCCGATGGCTACACCTTC	CASSARQAWADGYTF
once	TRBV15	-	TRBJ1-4	TGTGCCACCAGCAGAGAATATAGGCAGGGGCGAGAAAAACTGTTTTTT	CATSREYRQGREKLFF
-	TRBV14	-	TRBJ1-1	TGTGCCAGCAGCCAAGATTTCAGGCCTTTTGAAGCTTTCTTT	CASSQDFRPFEAFF
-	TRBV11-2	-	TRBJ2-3	TGTGCCAGCAGCTTACGGCGCGGGGGCACAGATACGCAGTATTTT	CASSLRRGGTDTQYF
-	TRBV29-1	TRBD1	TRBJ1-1	TGCAGCGTCAAAGACAGGGGTCGAGAGGTTGAAGCTTTCTTT	CSVKDRGREVEAFF
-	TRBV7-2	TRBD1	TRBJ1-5	TGTGCCAGCAGCTTATCAGGGGGAGAGCAGCCCCAGCATTTT	CASSLSGGEQPQHF
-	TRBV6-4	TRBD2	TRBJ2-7	TGTGCCAGCTCCCAAGCGGGGGGGCCCGCCTACGAGCAGTACTTC	CASSQAGGPAYEQYF
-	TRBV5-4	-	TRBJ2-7	TGTGCCAGCAGCTTGGCCGCTCGGTCCCGCGAGCAGTACTTC	CASSLAARSREQYF
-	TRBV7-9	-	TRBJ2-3	TGTGCCAGCAGCTTAGGAGATTACACAGATACGCAGTATTTT	CASSLGDYTDTQYF
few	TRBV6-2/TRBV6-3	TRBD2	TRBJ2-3	TGTGCCAGCAGTCCCCTTAGCGGGGGGGCAGATACGCAGTATTTT	CASSPLSGGADTQYF
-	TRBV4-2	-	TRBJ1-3	TGTGCCAGCGGAGGGGACTCCTCTGGAAACACCATATATTTT	CASGGDSSGNTIYF
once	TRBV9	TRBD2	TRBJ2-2	TGTGCCAGCAGCGCCCTAACTAGCGGGGGGACCGGGGAGCTGTTTTTT	CASSALTSGGTGELFF
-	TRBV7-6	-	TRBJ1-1	TGTGCCAGCAGCTTAGAGGCAGGGCCTACTGAAGCTTTCTTT	CASSLEAGPTEAFF
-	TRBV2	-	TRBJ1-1	TGTGCCAGCAGTCTGAGCACTGAAGCTTTCTTT	CASSLSTEAFF
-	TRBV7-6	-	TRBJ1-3	TGTGCCAGCAGCATATCCAGTGGAAACACCATATATTTT	CASSISSGNTIYF
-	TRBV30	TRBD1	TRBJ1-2	TGTGCCTGGTCCGGGACAGGAAACAACTATGGCTACACCTTC	CAWSGTGNNYGYTF
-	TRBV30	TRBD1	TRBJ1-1	TGTGCCTGGAAAGTCCCAGGGGGTGTGAACACTGAAGCTTTCTTT	CAWKVPGGVNTEAFF
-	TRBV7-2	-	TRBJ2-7	TGTGCCAGCAGCTTGACAGCGTTAAGCTACGAGCAGTACTTC	CASSLTALSYEQYF
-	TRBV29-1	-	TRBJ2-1	TGCAGCGTTCCGGGACTGCCGGGGAGCAATGAGCAGTTCTTC	CSVPGLPGSNEQFF
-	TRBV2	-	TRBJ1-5	TGTGCCAGCAGGGACAGAGGCAATCAGCCCCAGCATTTT	CASRDRGNQPQHF
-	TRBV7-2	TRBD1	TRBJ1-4	TGTGCCAGCAGCCCTGACAGGGGGAATGAAAAACTGTTTTTT	CASSPDRGNEKLFF
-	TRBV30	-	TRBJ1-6	TGTGCCTGGAGTGACAGGGCTAATTCACCCCTCCACTTT	CAWSDRANSPLHF
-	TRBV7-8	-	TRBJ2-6	TGTGCCAGCCTCGTTGGGCGGGGTCTCTTCTCTGGGGCCAACGTCCTGACTTTC	CASLVGRGLFSGANVLTF
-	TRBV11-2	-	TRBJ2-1	TGTGCCAGCAGCAGGGGTGGGGGGTACAATGAGCAGTTCTTC	CASSRGGGYNEQFF
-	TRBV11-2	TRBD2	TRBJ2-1	TGTGCCAGCAGCTTAGGGCTAGCGGCCCACAATGAGCAGTTCTTC	CASSLGLAAHNEQFF
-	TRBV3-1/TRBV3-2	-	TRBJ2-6	TGTGCCAGCAGCCAAGAGACACAGTTTTTCTCTGGGGCCAACGTCCTGACTTTC	CASSQETQFFSGANVLTF
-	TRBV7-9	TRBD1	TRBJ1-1	TGTGCCAGCAGTTCTGACAGGGTCGGCACTGAAGCTTTCTTT	CASSSDRVGTEAFF
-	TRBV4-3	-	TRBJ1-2	TGCGCCAGCAGCCAAAGTAGGGAGGCGGCTGGACAAACCTTC	CASSQSREAAGQTF
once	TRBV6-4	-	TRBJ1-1	TGTGCCAGCAGACCCACTACAGGGATGAACACTGAAGCTTTCTTT	CASRPTTGMNTEAFF
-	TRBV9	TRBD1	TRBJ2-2	TGTGCCAGCAGCACTACCGGGACAGACTACACCGGGGAGCTGTTTTTT	CASSTTGTDYTGELFF
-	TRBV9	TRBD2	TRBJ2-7	TGTGCCAGCAGCGCCGGACTAGCGGGTATCTCCTACGAGCAGTACTTC	CASSAGLAGISYEQYF
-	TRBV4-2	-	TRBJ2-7	TGTGCCAGCAGCCAAGAAAGGGGGTCAAGCTCCTACGAGCAGTACTTC	CASSQERGSSSYEQYF
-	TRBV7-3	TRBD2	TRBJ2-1	TGTGCCAGCAGCCTACGCCCTAGCGGGGATTACAATGAGCAGTTCTTC	CASSLRPSGDYNEQFF
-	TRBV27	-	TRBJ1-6	TGTGCCAGCAGGAAAGGGGGACTAGGGTATAATTCACCCCTCCACTTT	CASRKGGLGYNSPLHF
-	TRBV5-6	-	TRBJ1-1	TGTGCCAGCAGCGCCACAGGTTTATCTGAAGCTTTCTTT	CASSATGLSEAFF
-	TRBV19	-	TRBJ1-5	TGTGCCAGTAGTATAGATGGGGGGTCGACGGATAGCAATCAGCCCCAGCATTTT	CASSIDGGSTDSNQPQHF
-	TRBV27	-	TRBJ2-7	TGTGCCAGCAGTCGTCTCACTAGCTCCTACGAGCAGTACTTC	CASSRLTSSYEQYF